One and the same sample provided the 18 T cell receptor beta chains below, sequenced in a study of CD8+CD57+ T cells in acquired aplastic anemia. All sequencing subjects had displayed CD8+CD57+ cell expansion on flow cytometry. Both TCR beta VDJ combination and CDR3 sequence profiling were carried out. Genomic DNA was the template for this profiling. TCRdb recomputed calls from the reads with MiXCR, one row per CDR3 protein. Here the sample spans 75,000 to 100,000 distinct CDR3 sequences, approximately 73% being singletons. Sequenced sample: sorted CD4+, CD8+, or CD8+CD57+ T cells (not recorded which) from PBMCs. The receptors here all came from a human donor with aplastic anemia.

Only one count was recorded for this clonotype. The CDR3 coding sequence is TGTGCCACCAGCCATAGCGCTTGGGATTTGAACACTGAAGCTTTCTTT. This sequence encodes CATSHSAWDLNTEAFF. The J gene is TRBJ1-1, the V gene TRBV15, with D hard to call. This CDR3 has 16 residues. Germline-derived CDR1 and CDR2 are LNHNV and YYDKDF (reference sequence). Trimming shortened V by 5 bases and J by 0 bases, and 16 bases separated the two germline ends.

This sequence joins TRBV24-1 and TRBJ1-2, with a possible D match to TRBD1 (5 bases). The CDR3 is made up of 15 amino acids. The V gene's germline CDR1 is KGHDR and CDR2 SFDVKD. Trimming pared 5 bases from V and 0 bases from J, leaving 12 bases between. CDR3 DNA sequence: TGTGCCACCAGTGGACCTGAGACAGCTAACTATGGCTACACCTTC. This gives the protein CATSGPETANYGYTF.

This clonotype was observed a few times. This rearrangement joins TRBV27 to TRBJ2-1; D unclear. The CDR3 covers 16 residues. Trimming removed 2 bases at V and 0 bases at J, with 11 bases between. In germline, CDR1 is MNHEY, CDR2 SMNVEV (reference sequence). CDR3 residues: CASSLLLGSSYNEQFF. DNA of the CDR3: TGTGCCAGCAGTTTACTCTTAGGAAGCTCCTACAATGAGCAGTTCTTC.

This clonotype was seen just once. This chain uses TRBV9 with TRBJ2-7; possibly TRBD1 for D (6 bases). This CDR3 has 16 amino acids. CDR1 is SGDLS, CDR2 YYNGEE, per germline. Trimming cost V 0 bases and J 4 bases, with 17 bases left between them. Here the CDR3 DNA reads TGTGCCAGCAGCGTAGGTCAGGGGCCCCTATCTTACGAGCAGTACTTC. It is translated as CASSVGQGPLSYEQYF.

The chain couples TRBV2 to TRBJ2-3; 9 bases agree with TRBD2. The CDR3 is 14 residues long. V gave up 2 bases and J gave up 8 bases; unmatched junction bases: 5. Germline assignment: CDR1 SNHLY and CDR2 FYNNEI. This chain's CDR3 is CASSELAGLATQYF. The CDR3, as DNA: TGTGCCAGCAGTGAACTAGCGGGATTAGCTACGCAGTATTTT.

The chain is built from TRBV5-1 and TRBJ2-6; a weak D match, TRBD2 (5 bases). The V gene's germline CDR1 is SGHRS and CDR2 YFSETQ. The V end was cut by 0 bases, the J end by 1 base, with 20 bases between. This CDR3 spans 20 amino acids. The CDR3 is CASSLVRDSTSRSGANVLTF. CDR3 coding DNA: TGCGCCAGCAGCTTGGTGAGGGATTCTACCTCGCGATCTGGGGCCAACGTCCTGACTTTC.

The gene calls are TRBV10-3 and TRBJ2-3, with 9 positions matching TRBD1. CDR3 length: 13 residues. After removal of 0 bases from V and 11 bases from J, the junction contained 3 bases not matched to a gene. CDR1 and CDR2 (germline): ENHRY, SYGVKD. The CDR3 protein is CAISESWDREQYF. DNA of the CDR3: TGTGCCATCAGTGAGTCGTGGGACAGGGAGCAGTATTTT.

The sample holds one count of this clonotype. The rearrangement joins TRBV5-1 to TRBJ2-3; 13 bases line up with TRBD2. The V gene's germline CDR1 is SGHRS and CDR2 YFSETQ. V shed 1 base and J 5 bases; nucleotides not matched to a gene: 7. This CDR3 comprises 17 residues. The CDR3 DNA reads TGCGCCAGCAGCTTGCGTGGACTAGCGGGAGTTCAAGATACGCAGTATTTT. This translates into CASSLRGLAGVQDTQYF. Full variable domain (rest looked up from reference TRBV5-1 and TRBJ2-3): KAGVTQTPRYLIKTRGQQVTLSCSPISGHRSVSWYQQTPGQGLQFLFEYFSETQRNKGNFPGRFSGRQFSNSRSEMNVSTLELGDSALYLCASSLRGLAGVQDTQYFGPGTRLTVL.

The genes are TRBV5-5 and TRBJ1-5; D ambiguous. Trimming shortened V by 0 bases and J by 0 bases, and 4 bases separated the two germline ends. The CDR3 extends over 14 amino acids. CDR1 and CDR2 (germline): SGHKS, YYEKEE (reference sequence). DNA of the CDR3: TGTGCCAGCAGCTTGGCTGATAGCAATCAGCCCCAGCATTTT. It translates to CASSLADSNQPQHF.

The chain uses TRBV20-1 and TRBJ1-2; D remains unclear. The CDR3 loop spans 13 amino acids. The V and J ends lost 5 bases and 3 bases respectively, with 13 bases between them. Germline V gene data show CDR1 as DFQATT and CDR2 as SNEGSKA (reference sequence). CDR3 amino acids: CSASTAIDYGYTF. In DNA, the CDR3 is TGCAGTGCTTCTACAGCGATTGACTATGGCTACACCTTC.

The V gene is TRBV7-9, the J gene TRBJ2-7; TRBD1 matches 9 bases. The CDR3 has 15 amino acids. Germline assignment: CDR1 SEHNR and CDR2 FQNEAQ (reference sequence). The V and J ends lost 5 bases and 6 bases, in that order; junction bases with no gene match: 11. CDR3 sequence reads: CASSPPGTGTGEQYF. CDR3 bases: TGTGCCAGCAGCCCTCCGGGGACAGGGACGGGCGAGCAGTACTTC.

V gene TRBV15 combines with J gene TRBJ2-7; D is unclear. Looked up from germline, CDR1 is LNHNV and CDR2 is YYDKDF (reference sequence). Deletions cut 0 bases from V and 5 bases from J, with 5 bases between. This CDR3 is 12 amino acids long. The CDR3 sequence is CATSRDPDEQYF. The CDR3 region has the DNA TGTGCCACCAGCAGAGACCCCGACGAGCAGTACTTC.

A remark on this clonotype: One end of the junction is discordant with germline, which a read error may explain. V gene TRBV24-1 combines with J gene TRBJ2-6; no definite D call. CDR3 size: 15 residues. The germline gives CDR1 KGHDR, CDR2 SFDVKD. CDR3 sequence (DNA): TGTGCCACCGGTGATTTGGGCTCTGGGGCCAACGTCCTGACTTTC. Amino acid sequence: CATGDLGSGANVLTF.

The chain carries TRBV7-8 and TRBJ2-5; tentatively, D is TRBD2 (5 bases). CDR1 SGHVS and CDR2 FQNEAQ come from the germline V gene. CDR3 length equals 14 residues. The V end was cut by 6 bases, the J end by 0 bases, with 11 bases between. The CDR3 sequence is CASRRASNQETQYF. Here the CDR3 DNA reads TGTGCCAGCAGGAGGGCAAGTAACCAAGAGACCCAGTACTTC.

The V gene is TRBV10-2, the J gene TRBJ2-3; tentatively, D is TRBD2 (6 bases). The CDR3 is made up of 13 amino acids. Germline CDR1 WSHSY, CDR2 SAAADI. V was cut by 10 bases and J by 2 bases, with 13 bases left in between. As DNA, the CDR3 is TGCGCCACGACGGGACTCACCACAGATACGCAGTATTTT. Translating gives CATTGLTTDTQYF.

The chain carries TRBV29-1 and TRBJ2-5; 11 bases map to TRBD2. CDR1 and CDR2 from the germline V gene are SQVTM and ANQGSEA. J lost 2 bases, V lost 6 bases, and 2 bases had no gene match. The CDR3 loop spans 13 amino acids. In nucleotides, the CDR3 is TGCAGCGTCGGGACTAGCGGACAAGAGACCCAGTACTTC. Translating it yields CSVGTSGQETQYF.

The chain is built from TRBV10-3 and TRBJ1-3; no reliable D call. The V gene's germline CDR1 is ENHRY and CDR2 SYGVKD. V gave up 10 bases and J gave up 0 bases, with 7 bases separating them. This CDR3 comprises 12 residues. The CDR3 loop reads CAKSDSGNTIYF. The CDR3 nucleotides read TGTGCCAAATCGGACTCTGGAAACACCATATATTTT.

The chain has TRBV5-1 and TRBJ2-7; possible D gene TRBD1, 6 bases. The CDR3 spans 16 residues. Trimming left V 1 base short and J 2 bases short, with 16 bases between. Germline V CDR1 and CDR2: SGHRS, YFSETQ. The DNA of the CDR3 is TGCGCCAGCAGCTTGTACGGGACAACCTTAGCCTACGAGCAGTACTTC. Protein: CASSLYGTTLAYEQYF.